This T cell receptor (beta chain) was identified in a study of tumor-infiltrating lymphocytes in primary liver carcinoma. Broader study findings: Appearing in all five tumor regions was true of only about 7.5-24% of top clones. Relative to blood, tumors carried a significantly larger fraction of the repertoire in their top 250 clones (p = 0.039).

In its sample, this clonotype was seen a few times. Its target is unknown. The CDR3 length is 16 residues. Per the germline V gene, CDR1 is KGHDR and CDR2 is SFDVKD. V was trimmed by 9 bases and J by 6 bases, leaving 22 bases between them. A constant-region primer served to make TCR beta cDNA from roughly 500 ng total RNA. Slightly modified ARM-PCR with three nested multiplex PCR rounds yielded TCR beta libraries. The first two PCR rounds used TRBV1-TRBV30 primers with a Cbeta primer, 9 to 10 cycles each. A single record per CDR3 protein comes from TCRdb applying MiXCR to the multiplex PCR reads. The sample has roughly 80,000 distinct CDR3 sequences, 55% to 85% seen once. Unsorted bulk tissue, about 18-32 mg of it, served as the source for co-extraction of RNA and DNA. Surgeons treated the primary liver carcinoma of the patients by surgical resection. Histology found more than 80% viable tumor cells per sample.

The clonotype originates from a man between 40 and 49 years old with primary liver carcinoma and hepatitis B virus infection. The sequencing sample was made of liver tumor tissue from sampling region 1. Subset here: tumor region T1, superior pole. The chain joins TRBV24-1 to TRBJ2-2; a possible D gene is TRBD2 (6 bases). The CDR3 DNA follows: TGTGCCACCTCATCCGGCGCGGGGTCACATGCCGGGGAGCTGTTTTTT. Encoded protein: CATSSGAGSHAGELFF.